This T cell receptor beta chain was documented in a study of regulatory T cells in long-lasting Graves disease. Study details: Over 5 years on antithyroid drugs plus positive TSH receptor antibodies marked Graves' disease as persistent.

Libraries of TCR beta came from iRepertoire HTBI primers plus Arm-PCR of CDR3 regions. TCRdb redid the calling of the multiplex PCR reads with MiXCR, one entry per CDR3 protein. The sample yields a few hundred thousand distinct CDR3 sequences, 21% seen once. The time point denotes: persistent/refractory GD, antithyroid drugs over 5 years with positive TRAb. The TCR library was made from RNA that had been extracted from PBMCs in TRIzol. Investigators report Graves' disease was diagnosed under American Thyroid Association guidelines. It was an endocrinology department in Xi'an, China, that provided the patients. V was trimmed by 10 bases and J by 3 bases, leaving 16 bases between them. The V gene's germline CDR1 is MNHNS and CDR2 SASEGT. This CDR3 spans 14 amino acids. This clonotype was counted a few times.

The chain has TRBV6-1 and TRBJ1-5, with D tentatively TRBD1 (6 bases). Specimen: peripheral blood mononuclear cells (PBMCs), collected when the disease was refractory, from a patient treated with antithyroid drugs. The sequence was collected from a female donor with Graves disease. For the CDR3, the DNA is TGTGCCACTCTCTCGACAGGATACAATCAGCCCCAGCATTTT. Its translation is CATLSTGYNQPQHF.